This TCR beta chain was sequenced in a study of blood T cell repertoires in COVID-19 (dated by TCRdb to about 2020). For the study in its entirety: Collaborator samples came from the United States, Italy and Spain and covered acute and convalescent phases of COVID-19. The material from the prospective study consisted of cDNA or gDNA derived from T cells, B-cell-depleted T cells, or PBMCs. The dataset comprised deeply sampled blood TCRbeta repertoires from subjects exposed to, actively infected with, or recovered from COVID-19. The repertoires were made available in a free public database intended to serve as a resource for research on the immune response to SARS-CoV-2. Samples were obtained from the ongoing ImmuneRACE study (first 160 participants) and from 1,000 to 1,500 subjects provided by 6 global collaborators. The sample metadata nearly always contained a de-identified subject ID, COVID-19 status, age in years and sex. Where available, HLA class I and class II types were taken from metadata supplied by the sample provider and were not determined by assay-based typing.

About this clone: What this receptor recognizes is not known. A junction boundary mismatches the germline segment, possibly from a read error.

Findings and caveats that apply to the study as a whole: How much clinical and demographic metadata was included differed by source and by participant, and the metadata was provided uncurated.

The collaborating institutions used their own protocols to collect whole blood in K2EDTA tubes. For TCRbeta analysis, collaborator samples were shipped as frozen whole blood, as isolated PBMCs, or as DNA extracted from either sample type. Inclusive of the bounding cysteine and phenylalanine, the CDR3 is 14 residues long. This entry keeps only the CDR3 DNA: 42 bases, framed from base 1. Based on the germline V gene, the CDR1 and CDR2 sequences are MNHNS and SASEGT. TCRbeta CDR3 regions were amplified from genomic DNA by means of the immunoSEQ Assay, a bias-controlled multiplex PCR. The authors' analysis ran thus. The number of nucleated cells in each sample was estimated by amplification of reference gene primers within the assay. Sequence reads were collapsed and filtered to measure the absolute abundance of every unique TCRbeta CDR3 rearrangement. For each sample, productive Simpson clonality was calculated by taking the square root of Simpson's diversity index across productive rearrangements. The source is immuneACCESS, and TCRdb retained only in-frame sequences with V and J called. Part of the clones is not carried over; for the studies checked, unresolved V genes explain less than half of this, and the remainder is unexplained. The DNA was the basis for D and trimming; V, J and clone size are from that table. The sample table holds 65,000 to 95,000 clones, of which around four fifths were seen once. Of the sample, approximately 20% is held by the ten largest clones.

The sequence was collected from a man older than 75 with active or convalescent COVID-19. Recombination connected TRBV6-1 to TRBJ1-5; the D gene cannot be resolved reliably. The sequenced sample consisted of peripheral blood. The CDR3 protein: CASNEPGRNQPQHF. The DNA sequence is TGTGCCAGCAATGAACCCGGGAGGAATCAGCCCCAGCATTTT.